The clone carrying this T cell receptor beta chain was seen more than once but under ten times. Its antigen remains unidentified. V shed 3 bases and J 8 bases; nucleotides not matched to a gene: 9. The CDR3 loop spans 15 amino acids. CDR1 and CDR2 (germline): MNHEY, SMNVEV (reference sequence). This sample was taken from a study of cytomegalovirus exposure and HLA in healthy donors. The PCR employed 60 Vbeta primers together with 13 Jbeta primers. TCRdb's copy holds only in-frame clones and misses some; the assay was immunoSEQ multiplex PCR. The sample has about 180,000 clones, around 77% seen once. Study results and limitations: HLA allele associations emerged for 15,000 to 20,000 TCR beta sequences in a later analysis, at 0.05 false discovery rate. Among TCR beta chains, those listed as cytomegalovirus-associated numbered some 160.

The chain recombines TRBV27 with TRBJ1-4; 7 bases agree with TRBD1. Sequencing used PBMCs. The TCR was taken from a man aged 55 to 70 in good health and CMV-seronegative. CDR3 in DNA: TGTGCCAGCAGTTTCGACAGGGTAGGAAGCGAAAAACTGTTTTTT. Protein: CASSFDRVGSEKLFF.